A single sample gave rise to the 15 T cell receptor beta chains below, sequenced in a study of blood T cell repertoires in COVID-19. The repertoire was sequenced with immunoSEQ multiplex PCR; TCRdb's copy has only in-frame clones and lacks some. Here the sample spans about 51,000 clones, approximately 90% being singletons. The source material was peripheral blood. Receptors were obtained from a man aged 45-65 years with acute or convalescent COVID-19.

This chain uses TRBV18 with TRBJ2-5; weak D call: TRBD1 (6 bases). Germline loops: CDR1 KGHSH, CDR2 LQKENI. V was trimmed by 1 base and J by 1 base, leaving 7 bases between them. This CDR3 comprises 14 residues. CDR3 residues: CASSPLGAQETQYF. CDR3 DNA: TGTGCCAGCTCACCACTGGGGGCCCAAGAGACCCAGTACTTC.

The chain combines TRBV19 with TRBJ2-6, with 8 bases lining up with TRBD1. Germline V gene lookup returns CDR1 LNHDA and CDR2 SQIVND (reference sequence). With 5 bases clipped from V and 0 bases from J, the junction kept 9 bases outside the gene matches. CDR3 length equals 18 residues. CDR3 DNA sequence: TGTGCCAGTAGTCTAAGGACAGGGTCGGGCTCTGGGGCCAACGTCCTGACTTTC. Protein sequence: CASSLRTGSGSGANVLTF.

V usage is TRBV6-5 and J usage is TRBJ2-2; 9 bases fit TRBD2. Trimming took 6 bases from V and 3 from J; bases not matched to a gene: 5. CDR1 is MNHEY and CDR2 is SVGAGI in the germline V gene. CDR3 length: 15 residues. As DNA, the CDR3 is TGTGCCAGCAGGGCGGCTAGCGGGGACACCGGGGAGCTGTTTTTT. Amino acids: CASRAASGDTGELFF.

The CDR3 here is CASSSGTANTGELFF. CDR3 sequence (DNA): TGTGCCAGCAGCTCGGGGACAGCGAACACCGGGGAGCTGTTTTTT. The chain uses TRBV7-2 and TRBJ2-2, with 7 bases identical to TRBD1. Germline V gives CDR1 SGHTA, CDR2 FQGNSA. J was trimmed by 0 bases and V by 4 bases; bases with no gene match: 2. The CDR3 length is 15 residues.

A few counts support this clone. This chain uses TRBV5-8 with TRBJ1-6; D not certain. Germline-derived CDR1 and CDR2 are SGHTS and YDEGEE. Deletions cut 6 bases from V and 7 bases from J, with 20 bases between. This CDR3 comprises 16 residues. The CDR3 DNA reads as TGTGCCAGCAATCCCATAAGGAGGCAGTCGAATTCACCCCTCCACTTT. It encodes CASNPIRRQSNSPLHF.

In nucleotides, the CDR3 is TGTGCCACCAGTGATCTCCATGGCTACACCTTC. Its translation is CATSDLHGYTF. This chain joins TRBV24-1 and TRBJ1-2; D is unclear. Trimming removed 3 bases at V and 6 bases at J, with 4 bases between. This CDR3 has 11 amino acids. Per germline, CDR1 KGHDR and CDR2 SFDVKD.

For the CDR3, the DNA is TGTGCCAGCAGCTTGGTCGGGGGAGCCTACGAGCAGTACTTC. It encodes CASSLVGGAYEQYF. The chain is built from TRBV5-5 and TRBJ2-7, with D possibly matching TRBD2 (6 bases). The CDR3 is 14 residues long. The V end was cut by 0 bases, the J end by 2 bases, with 9 bases between. Germline-derived CDR1 and CDR2 are SGHKS and YYEKEE (reference sequence).

The chain is built from TRBV6-5 and TRBJ2-1, with D possibly matching TRBD1 (6 bases). The germline V gene encodes CDR1 MNHEY and CDR2 SVGAGI. The CDR3 totals 13 residues. V lost 2 bases and J 12 bases, leaving 14 bases between the germline ends. CDR3: CASSYRRGHGQFF. The CDR3 region has the DNA TGTGCCAGCAGTTACCGCCGGGGACATGGGCAGTTCTTC.

J is TRBJ1-1 and V is TRBV23-1; D possibly corresponds to TRBD1 (5 bases). Being an ORF, TRBV23-1 has a function that is uncertain. The CDR3 has 15 residues. The V end was cut by 0 bases, the J end by 6 bases, with 14 bases between. This CDR3 reads CASSQSLQVPPEAFF. CDR3 bases: TGCGCCAGCAGTCAATCGCTACAGGTCCCCCCTGAAGCTTTCTTT.

This sequence joins TRBV11-2 and TRBJ2-1, with 13 bases identical to TRBD2. The V gene's germline CDR1 is SGHAT and CDR2 FQNNGV. V lost 6 bases, J lost 9 bases, and 5 bases stayed unmatched. The CDR3 totals 14 residues. Here the CDR3 reads CASRLAGGHSEQFF. CDR3 bases: TGTGCCAGCAGACTAGCGGGGGGGCATTCTGAGCAGTTCTTC.

This chain connects TRBV7-9 to TRBJ1-1; D not certain. V lost 10 bases to trimming and J lost 4 bases, with 13 bases between them. There are 12 residues in the CDR3. Per the germline V gene, CDR1 is SEHNR and CDR2 is FQNEAQ (reference sequence). The CDR3 spells CATQEVGTEAFF. The DNA of the CDR3 is TGTGCCACCCAGGAGGTAGGCACTGAAGCTTTCTTT. Together with reference TRBV7-9 and TRBJ1-1, the CDR3 gives the full variable domain: DTGVSQNPRHKITKRGQNVTFRCDPISEHNRLYWYRQTLGQGPEFLTYFQNEAQLEKSRLLSDRFSAERPKGSFSTLEIQRTEQGDSAMYLCATQEVGTEAFFGQGTRLTVV.

CDR3 DNA: TGTGCCAGCAGTGCGGCAGGGATTAGCAATCAGCCCCAGCATTTT. Translated, it gives CASSAAGISNQPQHF. The chain carries TRBV2 and TRBJ1-5; perhaps TRBD1 as D (5 bases). V lost 4 bases, J lost 0 bases, and 10 bases lay in between. In germline, CDR1 is SNHLY, CDR2 FYNNEI. The CDR3 runs to 15 residues.

This chain connects TRBV27 to TRBJ1-2; D ambiguous. V lost 3 bases to trimming and J lost 7 bases, with 12 bases between them. The CDR3 totals 13 residues. CDR1 and CDR2 from the germline V gene are MNHEY and SMNVEV (reference sequence). The CDR3 region has the DNA TGTGCCAGCAGTTTCAGGAATCTGGGTGGCTACACCTTC. Protein: CASSFRNLGGYTF.

The V call is TRBV7-6, the J call TRBJ1-5; D uncertain. Looked up from germline, CDR1 is SGHVS and CDR2 is FNYEAQ. The CDR3 spans 13 residues. Trimming pared 3 bases from V and 6 bases from J, leaving 9 bases between. The CDR3 DNA reads as TGTGCCAGCAGCTTTTATGAGGGTCAGCCCCAGCATTTT. Encoded protein: CASSFYEGQPQHF.

The chain combines TRBV19 with TRBJ2-7; 8 nucleotides agree with TRBD2. The CDR3 sequence is 15 residues long. The V gene's germline CDR1 is LNHDA and CDR2 SQIVND (reference sequence). The V segment lost 4 bases and the J segment 3 bases; nucleotides outside the gene matches: 8. The CDR3, as DNA: TGTGCCAGTAGTACAACTAGCGGCCAGAACTACGAGCAGTACTTC. Translation gives CASSTTSGQNYEQYF.